This T cell receptor (beta chain) comes out of a study of T cells in Graves' hyperthyroidism and ophthalmopathy. Study-level information: Peripheral blood sampling occurred at initial diagnosis, before any treatment.

Amplified TCR beta CDR3 regions derived from RNA transcripts. Carried out on the TCR CDR3, a first-round RT-PCR used the HTBI primer set. From the multiplex PCR reads, TCRdb called clonotypes with MiXCR, one entry per CDR3 protein. Among around 240,000 distinct CDR3 sequences listed, around 17% were seen once. The CDR3 runs 15 residues. Trimming removed 4 bases at V and 4 bases at J, with 16 bases between. Germline V gives CDR1 SGHRS, CDR2 YFSETQ. This clonotype was observed many times. Specimen: blood. The origin of this receptor is a woman between 18 and 29 years old with Graves' ophthalmopathy. The chain couples TRBV5-1 to TRBJ2-3; tentative D call: TRBD1 (6 bases). CDR3 region: CASSLTGLGADTQYF. DNA of the CDR3: TGCGCCAGCAGCCTGACAGGTCTCGGGGCAGATACGCAGTATTTT.